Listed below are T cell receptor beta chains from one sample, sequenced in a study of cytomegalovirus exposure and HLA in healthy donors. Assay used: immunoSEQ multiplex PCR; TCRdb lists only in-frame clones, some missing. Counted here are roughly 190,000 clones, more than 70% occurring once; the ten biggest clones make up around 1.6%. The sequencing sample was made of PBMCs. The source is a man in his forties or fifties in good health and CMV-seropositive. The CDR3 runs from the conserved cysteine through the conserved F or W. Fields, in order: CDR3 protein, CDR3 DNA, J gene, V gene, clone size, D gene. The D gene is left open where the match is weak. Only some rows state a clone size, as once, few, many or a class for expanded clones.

CDR3aa: CASSLGGVDGYTF; CDR3nt: TGTGCCAGCAGCTTGGGGGGGGTCGATGGCTACACCTTC; j_gene: TRBJ1-2; v_gene: TRBV5-6; abundance: once; d_gene: NA
CDR3aa: CAIRESPGTGLGETQYF; CDR3nt: TGTGCCATCAGAGAAAGTCCCGGGACAGGGCTGGGGGAGACCCAGTACTTC; j_gene: TRBJ2-5; v_gene: TRBV10-3; abundance: NA; d_gene: TRBD1
CDR3aa: CASSGTGWGLSEQYF; CDR3nt: TGTGCCAGCAGTGGGACAGGTTGGGGGTTATCCGAGCAGTACTTC; j_gene: TRBJ2-7; v_gene: TRBV6-6; abundance: once; d_gene: TRBD1
CDR3aa: CASSLDRQGGNQPQHF; CDR3nt: TGTGCCAGCAGCTTGGATCGACAGGGGGGCAATCAGCCCCAGCATTTT; j_gene: TRBJ1-5; v_gene: TRBV5-8; abundance: NA; d_gene: TRBD1
CDR3aa: CASSLAGTLIYYGYTF; CDR3nt: TGCGCCAGCAGCTTGGCCGGGACTCTTATATACTATGGCTACACCTTC; j_gene: TRBJ1-2; v_gene: TRBV5-1; abundance: NA; d_gene: NA
CDR3aa: CASSQASNTEAFF; CDR3nt: TGTGCCAGCAGCCAAGCATCGAACACTGAAGCTTTCTTT; j_gene: TRBJ1-1; v_gene: TRBV4-2; abundance: NA; d_gene: NA
CDR3aa: CASSIGRVNEQFF; CDR3nt: TGTGCCAGTAGTATTGGCAGGGTCAATGAGCAGTTCTTC; j_gene: TRBJ2-1; v_gene: TRBV19; abundance: NA; d_gene: NA
CDR3aa: CASSLVGLAVYGEQFF; CDR3nt: TGTGCCAGCAGTTTGGTTGGACTAGCGGTGTACGGAGAGCAGTTCTTC; j_gene: TRBJ2-1; v_gene: TRBV28; abundance: once; d_gene: TRBD2
CDR3aa: CASSLATGPRRADTQYF; CDR3nt: TGTGCCAGCAGCTTAGCGACCGGACCCCGGAGGGCAGATACGCAGTATTTT; j_gene: TRBJ2-3; v_gene: TRBV7-9; abundance: NA; d_gene: NA
CDR3aa: CASSTGLAGVRETQYF; CDR3nt: TGCGCCAGCAGCACCGGACTAGCGGGAGTTCGGGAGACCCAGTACTTC; j_gene: TRBJ2-5; v_gene: TRBV5-1; abundance: NA; d_gene: TRBD2
CDR3aa: CSVDGGYTF; CDR3nt: TGCAGCGTTGACGGTGGCTACACCTTC; j_gene: TRBJ1-2; v_gene: TRBV29-1; abundance: NA; d_gene: NA
CDR3aa: CASSQWDSNSPLHF; CDR3nt: TGCGCCAGCAGCCAATGGGACAGTAATTCACCCCTCCACTTT; j_gene: TRBJ1-6; v_gene: TRBV4-3; abundance: NA; d_gene: TRBD1
CDR3aa: CATSRGGGYGGELFF; CDR3nt: TGTGCCACCAGCAGGGGGGGAGGTTATGGCGGGGAGCTGTTTTTT; j_gene: TRBJ2-2; v_gene: TRBV15; abundance: few; d_gene: NA
CDR3aa: CASRQQGAQGYTF; CDR3nt: TGTGCCAGCAGACAACAGGGGGCCCAAGGCTACACCTTC; j_gene: TRBJ1-2; v_gene: TRBV28; abundance: NA; d_gene: TRBD1
CDR3aa: CSASIETQYF; CDR3nt: TGCAGTGCTAGTATCGAGACCCAGTACTTC; j_gene: TRBJ2-5; v_gene: TRBV20-1; abundance: NA; d_gene: NA
CDR3aa: CASSNPTGLNEQFF; CDR3nt: TGTGCCAGTAGTAATCCAACAGGGTTGAATGAGCAGTTCTTC; j_gene: TRBJ2-1; v_gene: TRBV19; abundance: NA; d_gene: NA
CDR3aa: CATTRTPHSPLHF; CDR3nt: TGTGCCACCACCAGGACTCCTCATTCACCCCTCCACTTT; j_gene: TRBJ1-6; v_gene: TRBV6-5; abundance: NA; d_gene: NA
CDR3aa: CASSFTRDWTTNEKLFF; CDR3nt: TGTGCCAGCAGTTTCACCCGTGACTGGACAACTAATGAAAAACTGTTTTTT; j_gene: TRBJ1-4; v_gene: TRBV27; abundance: NA; d_gene: NA
CDR3aa: CASSDRPDNEQFF; CDR3nt: TGTGCCAGCAGCGACAGACCAGACAATGAGCAGTTCTTC; j_gene: TRBJ2-1; v_gene: TRBV27; abundance: NA; d_gene: NA
CDR3aa: CSSSQGAEQYF; CDR3nt: TGTTCCAGCAGCCAGGGGGCCGAGCAGTACTTC; j_gene: TRBJ2-7; v_gene: TRBV7-9; abundance: NA; d_gene: TRBD1
CDR3aa: CASSLDRLFGTEAFF; CDR3nt: TGTGCCAGCAGTTTAGACAGGCTGTTTGGCACTGAAGCTTTCTTT; j_gene: TRBJ1-1; v_gene: TRBV27; abundance: NA; d_gene: NA
CDR3aa: CASSQAPGDLKNIQYF; CDR3nt: TGTGCCAGCAGCCAAGCCCCGGGGGACCTCAAAAACATTCAGTACTTC; j_gene: TRBJ2-4; v_gene: TRBV4-2; abundance: NA; d_gene: NA
CDR3aa: CASSLAGSGLAARQETQYF; CDR3nt: TGTGCCAGCAGCTTAGCAGGGAGCGGTCTGGCTGCACGCCAAGAGACCCAGTACTTC; j_gene: TRBJ2-5; v_gene: TRBV7-9; abundance: NA; d_gene: NA
CDR3aa: CASSLGGAGGRETQYF; CDR3nt: TGTGCCAGCAGCTTAGGGGGGGCAGGGGGTCGAGAGACCCAGTACTTC; j_gene: TRBJ2-5; v_gene: TRBV7-6; abundance: NA; d_gene: NA
CDR3aa: CATTKREGSSSYEQYF; CDR3nt: TGTGCCACCACTAAGCGGGAGGGCTCGAGCTCCTACGAGCAGTACTTC; j_gene: TRBJ2-7; v_gene: TRBV15; abundance: NA; d_gene: TRBD2
CDR3aa: CASSQMGQPNTGELFF; CDR3nt: TGTGCCAGCAGCCAGATGGGACAGCCGAACACCGGGGAGCTGTTTTTT; j_gene: TRBJ2-2; v_gene: TRBV14; abundance: NA; d_gene: TRBD1
CDR3aa: CASSQGGEGVDTQYF; CDR3nt: TGCGCCAGCAGCCAAGGGGGGGAGGGGGTAGATACGCAGTATTTT; j_gene: TRBJ2-3; v_gene: TRBV4-3; abundance: NA; d_gene: NA
CDR3aa: CASSLRQAYGYTF; CDR3nt: TGTGCCAGCAGTTTACGACAGGCGTATGGCTACACCTTC; j_gene: TRBJ1-2; v_gene: TRBV28; abundance: NA; d_gene: NA
CDR3aa: CASSAPSGRYEQYF; CDR3nt: TGCGCCAGCAGCGCACCCAGCGGGAGGTACGAGCAGTACTTC; j_gene: TRBJ2-7; v_gene: TRBV4-1; abundance: NA; d_gene: TRBD2
CDR3aa: CASIPGAGVVTDTQYF; CDR3nt: TGTGCCAGCATCCCGGGAGCGGGAGTGGTCACAGATACGCAGTATTTT; j_gene: TRBJ2-3; v_gene: TRBV6-6; abundance: NA; d_gene: TRBD2
CDR3aa: CASSLEGFSGNTIYF; CDR3nt: TGTGCCAGCAGCTTAGAGGGCTTCAGTGGAAACACCATATATTTT; j_gene: TRBJ1-3; v_gene: TRBV11-2; abundance: NA; d_gene: NA
CDR3aa: CSAPGTGGFGYTF; CDR3nt: TGCAGCGCCCCCGGTACGGGGGGCTTTGGCTACACCTTC; j_gene: TRBJ1-2; v_gene: TRBV29-1; abundance: NA; d_gene: NA
CDR3aa: CASSNPGQGDYGYTF; CDR3nt: TGCGCCAGCAGCAATCCGGGACAGGGGGACTATGGCTACACCTTC; j_gene: TRBJ1-2; v_gene: TRBV5-1; abundance: NA; d_gene: TRBD1
CDR3aa: CASSKSGGFGEKLFF; CDR3nt: TGTGCCAGCAGTAAATCAGGGGGGTTCGGAGAAAAACTGTTTTTT; j_gene: TRBJ1-4; v_gene: TRBV6-5; abundance: NA; d_gene: TRBD1
CDR3aa: CASMPNRGSRVNTEAFF; CDR3nt: TGTGCCAGTATGCCAAACCGGGGGTCTAGGGTGAACACTGAAGCTTTCTTT; j_gene: TRBJ1-1; v_gene: TRBV19; abundance: NA; d_gene: NA
CDR3aa: CASSLAGAVNEQFF; CDR3nt: TGTGCCAGCAGCTTGGCGGGAGCCGTTAATGAGCAGTTCTTC; j_gene: TRBJ2-1; v_gene: TRBV5-4; abundance: NA; d_gene: NA
CDR3aa: CASSLVFRRAGETEAFF; CDR3nt: TGCGCCAGCAGCTTGGTTTTCCGGCGGGCAGGGGAGACTGAAGCTTTCTTT; j_gene: TRBJ1-1; v_gene: TRBV5-1; abundance: NA; d_gene: NA
CDR3aa: CASSERTGGSGPQHF; CDR3nt: TGTGCCAGCAGTGAACGTACAGGGGGCTCGGGGCCCCAGCATTTT; j_gene: TRBJ1-5; v_gene: TRBV6-1; abundance: once; d_gene: TRBD1
CDR3aa: CAWSVRRQGLTDTQYF; CDR3nt: TGTGCCTGGAGTGTACGAAGGCAGGGACTAACAGATACGCAGTATTTT; j_gene: TRBJ2-3; v_gene: TRBV30; abundance: NA; d_gene: TRBD2
CDR3aa: CASSLTGAYEQYF; CDR3nt: TGTGCCAGCAGTTTGACAGGCGCCTACGAGCAGTACTTC; j_gene: TRBJ2-7; v_gene: TRBV28; abundance: NA; d_gene: NA
CDR3aa: CSVDQGARGTEAFF; CDR3nt: TGCAGCGTTGACCAGGGGGCTCGCGGCACTGAAGCTTTCTTT; j_gene: TRBJ1-1; v_gene: TRBV29-1; abundance: NA; d_gene: TRBD1
CDR3aa: CASSYRGLGDTDTQYF; CDR3nt: TGTGCCAGCAGTTACAGGGGACTCGGGGACACAGATACGCAGTATTTT; j_gene: TRBJ2-3; v_gene: TRBV6-5; abundance: NA; d_gene: NA
CDR3aa: CASSSGTGATYNEQFF; CDR3nt: TGTGCCAGCAGCTCAGGGACAGGAGCTACCTACAATGAGCAGTTCTTC; j_gene: TRBJ2-1; v_gene: TRBV9; abundance: NA; d_gene: TRBD1
CDR3aa: CSVEDLDGANYGYTF; CDR3nt: TGCAGCGTTGAAGATCTCGACGGAGCTAACTATGGCTACACCTTC; j_gene: TRBJ1-2; v_gene: TRBV29-1; abundance: NA; d_gene: NA
CDR3aa: CAWGGQGWLETQYF; CDR3nt: TGTGCCTGGGGGGGACAGGGGTGGTTAGAGACCCAGTACTTC; j_gene: TRBJ2-5; v_gene: TRBV30; abundance: NA; d_gene: TRBD1
CDR3aa: CASSVTGFSGANVLTF; CDR3nt: TGTGCCAGCAGCGTAACAGGGTTCTCTGGGGCCAACGTCCTGACTTTC; j_gene: TRBJ2-6; v_gene: TRBV7-9; abundance: few; d_gene: NA
CDR3aa: CASSEVVVAEAFF; CDR3nt: TGTGCCAGCAGTGAAGTAGTCGTCGCTGAAGCTTTCTTT; j_gene: TRBJ1-1; v_gene: TRBV6-1; abundance: NA; d_gene: NA
CDR3aa: CSAEIEFYGYTF; CDR3nt: TGCAGCGCTGAAATAGAGTTCTATGGCTACACCTTC; j_gene: TRBJ1-2; v_gene: TRBV29-1; abundance: NA; d_gene: NA
CDR3aa: CASPPHGGASGELFF; CDR3nt: TGTGCCAGCCCCCCCCACGGAGGGGCGAGCGGGGAGCTGTTTTTT; j_gene: TRBJ2-2; v_gene: TRBV27; abundance: NA; d_gene: NA
CDR3aa: CASSLGGGTSSGELFF; CDR3nt: TGTGCCAGCAGCTTAGGGGGTGGGACAAGTTCCGGGGAGCTGTTTTTT; j_gene: TRBJ2-2; v_gene: TRBV11-2; abundance: NA; d_gene: NA
CDR3aa: CASSLEGLGLEYF; CDR3nt: TGTGCCAGCAGCTTAGAGGGGTTAGGACTAGAGTACTTC; j_gene: TRBJ2-5; v_gene: TRBV7-9; abundance: once; d_gene: TRBD2
CDR3aa: CASSLGGQGRAGEKLFF; CDR3nt: TGCGCCAGCAGCTTGGGAGGACAGGGCCGGGCCGGTGAAAAACTGTTTTTT; j_gene: TRBJ1-4; v_gene: TRBV5-1; abundance: NA; d_gene: TRBD1
CDR3aa: CASSLGGPGYNEQFF; CDR3nt: TGTGCCAGCAGTTTGGGGGGGCCCGGCTACAATGAGCAGTTCTTC; j_gene: TRBJ2-1; v_gene: TRBV27; abundance: NA; d_gene: NA
CDR3aa: CASSPDREAYGYTF; CDR3nt: TGTGCCAGCAGCCCGGACAGGGAGGCCTATGGCTACACCTTC; j_gene: TRBJ1-2; v_gene: TRBV5-6; abundance: NA; d_gene: TRBD1